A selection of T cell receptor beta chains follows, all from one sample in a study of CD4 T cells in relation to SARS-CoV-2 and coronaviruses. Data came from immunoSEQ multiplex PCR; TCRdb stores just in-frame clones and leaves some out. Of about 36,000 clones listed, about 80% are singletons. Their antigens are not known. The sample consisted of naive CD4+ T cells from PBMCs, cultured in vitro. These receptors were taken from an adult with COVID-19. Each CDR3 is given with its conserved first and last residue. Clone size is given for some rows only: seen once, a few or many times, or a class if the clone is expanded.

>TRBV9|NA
CASSVRPGTNYEQYF
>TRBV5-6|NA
CASSLVQETQYF
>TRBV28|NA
CASSFPSPSGRVGELFF
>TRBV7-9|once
CASSLDGTQSTDTQYF
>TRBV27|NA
CASSRGGYNSPLHF
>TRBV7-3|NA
CASSTGLAGTGTDTQYF
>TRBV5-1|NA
CASSLGLAGAQPNVKQYF
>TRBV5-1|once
CASSQRGAYNEQFF
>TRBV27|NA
CASSFRGAQGANVLTF
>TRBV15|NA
CATSREVGAPTDTQYF
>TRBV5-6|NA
CASSRPDSPSTHDEKLFF
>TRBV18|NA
CASSARRTNEKLFF
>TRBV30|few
CAWSPWDRGEQFF
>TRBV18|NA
CASSPGGYEQYF
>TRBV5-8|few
CASSTGTYYEQYF
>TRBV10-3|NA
CAISETSGINEQFF
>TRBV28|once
CASTFSGGFKDTQYF
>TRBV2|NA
CASSELASGRYEQFF
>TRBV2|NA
CASSEDASQYNEQFF
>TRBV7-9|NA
CASSPASTGELFF
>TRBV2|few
CASSWGRLKVSLHF
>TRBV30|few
CAWSPPGRTNFF
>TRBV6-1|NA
CASSELGFAYGYTF
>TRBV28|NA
CASSSGQPNSPLHF
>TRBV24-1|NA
CATSDPVPYRAPYEQYF
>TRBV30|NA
CAWSAKETQYF
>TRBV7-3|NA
CASSKREGADTQYF
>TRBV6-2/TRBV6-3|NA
CASSAPGRSSYNEQFF
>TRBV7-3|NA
CASSGQGNEQFF
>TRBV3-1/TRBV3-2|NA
CASSQVQGNTEAFF
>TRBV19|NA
CASSGRERHNEQFF
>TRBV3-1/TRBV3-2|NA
CASSQAVGYEQYF
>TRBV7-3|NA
CASSLGDSDTQYF
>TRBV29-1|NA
CSVSGGVETQYF
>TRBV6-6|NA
CASSYSSGKSNEQFF
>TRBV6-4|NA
CASSDQAGEKLFF
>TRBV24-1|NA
CATSDPNQPQHF
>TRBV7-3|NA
CASSPSSGRPHLTYEQYF
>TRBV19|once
CASGGGGIQETQYF
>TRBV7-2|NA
CASSFFSPTEAFF
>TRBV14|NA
CASSRQKTSGSWGEQFF
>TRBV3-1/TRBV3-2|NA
CASSQTGTSGSLGFF
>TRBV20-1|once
CSGTRNTEAFF
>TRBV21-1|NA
CASSNGWEETQYF
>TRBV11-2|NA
CASSFGGARGYGYTF